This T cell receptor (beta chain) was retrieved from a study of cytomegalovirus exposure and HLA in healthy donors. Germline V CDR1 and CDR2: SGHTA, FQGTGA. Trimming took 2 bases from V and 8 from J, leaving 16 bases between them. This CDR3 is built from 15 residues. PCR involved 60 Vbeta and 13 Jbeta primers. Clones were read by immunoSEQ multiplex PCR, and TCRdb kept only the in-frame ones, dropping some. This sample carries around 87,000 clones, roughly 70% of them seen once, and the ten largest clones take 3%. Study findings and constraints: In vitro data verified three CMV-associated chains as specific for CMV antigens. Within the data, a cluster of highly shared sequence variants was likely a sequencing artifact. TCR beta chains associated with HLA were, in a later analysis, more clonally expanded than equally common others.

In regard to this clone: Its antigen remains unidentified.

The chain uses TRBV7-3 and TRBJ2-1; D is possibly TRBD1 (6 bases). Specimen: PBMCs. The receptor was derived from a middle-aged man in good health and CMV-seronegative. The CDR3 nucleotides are TGTGCCAGCAGCTTATCCCTCACGACAGGCCATGAGCAGTTCTTC. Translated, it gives CASSLSLTTGHEQFF. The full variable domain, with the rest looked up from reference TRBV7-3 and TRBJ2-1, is GAGVSQTPSNKVTEKGKYVELRCDPISGHTALYWYRQSLGQGPEFLIYFQGTGAADDSGLPNDRFFAVRPEGSVSTLKIQRTERGDSAVYLCASSLSLTTGHEQFFGPGTRLTVL.